What follows is one T cell receptor (beta chain) and its context. The antigen this receptor binds is unknown. Base quality data are lacking; no much larger clone is found one base away. This entry belongs to a study of blood T cell repertoires in COVID-19 (dated by TCRdb to 2018 to 2020). Some background on the complete study: Samples from collaborators originated in the United States, Italy and Spain and spanned both the acute and convalescent phases of COVID-19. Subjects who had been exposed to COVID-19, were actively infected with it, or had recovered from it provided the deeply sampled blood TCRbeta repertoires that made up the dataset. The repertoires were made available in a free public database intended to serve as a resource for research on the immune response to SARS-CoV-2. The prospective study material was composed of cDNA or gDNA derived from T cells, B-cell-depleted T cells, or PBMCs. Where available, HLA class I and class II types were taken from metadata supplied by the sample provider and were not determined by assay-based typing. Samples came from the ongoing ImmuneRACE study (first 160 participants) plus 1,254 subjects from 6 global collaborators. The sample metadata nearly always contained a de-identified subject ID, COVID-19 status, age in years and sex.

TCRbeta CDR3 regions were amplified from genomic DNA by means of the immunoSEQ Assay, a bias-controlled multiplex PCR. From the authors' description of their analysis: The number of nucleated cells in each sample was estimated by amplification of reference gene primers within the assay. To quantify the absolute abundance of each unique TCRbeta CDR3 rearrangement, sequence reads were collapsed and filtered. For each sample, productive Simpson clonality was calculated by taking the square root of Simpson's diversity index across productive rearrangements. TCRdb holds this immuneACCESS table with in-frame rearrangements only. Some clones are missing; in checked studies, unresolved V genes explain under half, and the rest has no known cause. V, J and clone size are taken as reported in that table, and D and trimming were inferred from the DNA itself. Within this sample are 55,000 to 80,000 clones, with approximately 87% of them counted one time only. The ten largest make up over 15% of the sample.

The paper as a whole reports these results and caveats: How much clinical and demographic metadata was included differed by source and by participant, and the metadata was provided uncurated.

Each collaborating institution followed its own protocols to collect whole blood in K2EDTA tubes. For TCRbeta analysis, collaborators shipped samples as frozen whole blood, isolated PBMCs, or DNA extracted from either of those sample types. CDR1 ENHRY and CDR2 SYGVKD are derived from the germline V gene. The CDR3 covers 13 residues, taking in both the cysteine and the phenylalanine. Solely the CDR3 DNA is kept, with 39 bases framed from the first base. A distance of 8 bases separates the germline ends of V and J, which lose 8 bases and 0 bases respectively. The source is an elderly woman with acute or convalescent COVID-19. What was sequenced was peripheral blood. The V and J segments used are TRBV10-3 and TRBJ1-3, with no reliable assignment of the D segment. The nucleotides read TGTGCCATCCAGATGAACTCTGGAAACACCATATATTTT. The encoded protein is CAIQMNSGNTIYF.